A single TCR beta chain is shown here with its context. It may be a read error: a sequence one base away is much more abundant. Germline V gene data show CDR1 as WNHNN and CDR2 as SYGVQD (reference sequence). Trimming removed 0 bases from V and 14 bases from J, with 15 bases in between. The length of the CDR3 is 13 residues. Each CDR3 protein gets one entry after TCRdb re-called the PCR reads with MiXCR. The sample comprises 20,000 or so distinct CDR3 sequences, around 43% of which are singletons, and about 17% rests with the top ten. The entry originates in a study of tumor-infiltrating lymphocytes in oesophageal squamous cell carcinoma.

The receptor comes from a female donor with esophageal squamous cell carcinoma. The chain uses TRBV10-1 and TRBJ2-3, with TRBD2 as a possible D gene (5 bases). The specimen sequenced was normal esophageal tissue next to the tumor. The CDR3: CASSESYPGELYF. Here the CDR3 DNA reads TGCGCCAGCAGTGAGTCTTATCCCGGGGAGCTGTATTTT.